This entry describes one T cell receptor beta chain. Its antigen has not been determined. No base-level quality is on record; no much larger clone is a single base apart. Library generation was performed with the immunoSEQ multiplex PCR assay. Deep sequencing of rearranged TCR beta loci, alongside multiparametric flow cytometry, was used to profile T cell repertoires. TCRdb retrieved this table from immuneACCESS and kept in-frame rearrangements only. Not all clones are present; in checked studies, unresolved V genes account for under half, and no reason is known for the remainder. This sample has about 160,000 clones in its table, and 70% to 90% of those were observed once. About 4.3% of the sample lies in the top ten. The sample belongs to a study of lymphopenia after photon versus proton radiotherapy (dated by TCRdb to between 2018 and 2021). In the study overall: Photon and proton radiation therapy were compared by the study for their immunological effects in patients with gastrointestinal tumors who developed high-grade lymphopenia. The cohort included roughly 18 patients with gastrointestinal tumors who developed lymphopenia after receiving either photon or proton therapy. The study was designed to characterize how the impact on the immune system differs between the two radiation modalities. Beyond this particular receptor, the publication reports: Relative stability during treatment was observed in proton-treated patients, whereas loss of naive T cells and TCR diversity and gain of effector/memory populations were observed in photon-treated patients. Among patients across the cohort who died, overall survival time showed an inverse correlation with a larger post-nadir drop in TCR diversity. After the lymphocyte count nadir, oligoclonal expansion, especially of CD8+ Temra cells, was observed in photon-treated repertoires, and the drop in diversity was driven by this expansion. The authors looked at the survival association only in patients who died, and they framed better survival with proton therapy as a possibility rather than a demonstrated result.

Inclusive of the bounding cysteine and phenylalanine, the CDR3 is 13 residues long. Only CDR3 DNA is held: 39 bases, read in frame from base 1. V has 3 bases trimmed and J has 6 bases trimmed; junction bases matching no gene number 3. CDR1 and CDR2, looked up from the germline V gene, are MNHNS and SASEGT. The specimen comprised peripheral blood, sampled from a patient treated with photon-based radiotherapy. This sequence uses TRBV6-1 and TRBJ1-2; 8 of the junction bases match TRBD1. The receptor was derived from a man aged 45 to 65 with gastric cancer. The CDR3 corresponds to CASSDGQGHGYTF. The nucleotide sequence reads TGTGCCAGCAGTGACGGACAGGGTCATGGCTACACCTTC.